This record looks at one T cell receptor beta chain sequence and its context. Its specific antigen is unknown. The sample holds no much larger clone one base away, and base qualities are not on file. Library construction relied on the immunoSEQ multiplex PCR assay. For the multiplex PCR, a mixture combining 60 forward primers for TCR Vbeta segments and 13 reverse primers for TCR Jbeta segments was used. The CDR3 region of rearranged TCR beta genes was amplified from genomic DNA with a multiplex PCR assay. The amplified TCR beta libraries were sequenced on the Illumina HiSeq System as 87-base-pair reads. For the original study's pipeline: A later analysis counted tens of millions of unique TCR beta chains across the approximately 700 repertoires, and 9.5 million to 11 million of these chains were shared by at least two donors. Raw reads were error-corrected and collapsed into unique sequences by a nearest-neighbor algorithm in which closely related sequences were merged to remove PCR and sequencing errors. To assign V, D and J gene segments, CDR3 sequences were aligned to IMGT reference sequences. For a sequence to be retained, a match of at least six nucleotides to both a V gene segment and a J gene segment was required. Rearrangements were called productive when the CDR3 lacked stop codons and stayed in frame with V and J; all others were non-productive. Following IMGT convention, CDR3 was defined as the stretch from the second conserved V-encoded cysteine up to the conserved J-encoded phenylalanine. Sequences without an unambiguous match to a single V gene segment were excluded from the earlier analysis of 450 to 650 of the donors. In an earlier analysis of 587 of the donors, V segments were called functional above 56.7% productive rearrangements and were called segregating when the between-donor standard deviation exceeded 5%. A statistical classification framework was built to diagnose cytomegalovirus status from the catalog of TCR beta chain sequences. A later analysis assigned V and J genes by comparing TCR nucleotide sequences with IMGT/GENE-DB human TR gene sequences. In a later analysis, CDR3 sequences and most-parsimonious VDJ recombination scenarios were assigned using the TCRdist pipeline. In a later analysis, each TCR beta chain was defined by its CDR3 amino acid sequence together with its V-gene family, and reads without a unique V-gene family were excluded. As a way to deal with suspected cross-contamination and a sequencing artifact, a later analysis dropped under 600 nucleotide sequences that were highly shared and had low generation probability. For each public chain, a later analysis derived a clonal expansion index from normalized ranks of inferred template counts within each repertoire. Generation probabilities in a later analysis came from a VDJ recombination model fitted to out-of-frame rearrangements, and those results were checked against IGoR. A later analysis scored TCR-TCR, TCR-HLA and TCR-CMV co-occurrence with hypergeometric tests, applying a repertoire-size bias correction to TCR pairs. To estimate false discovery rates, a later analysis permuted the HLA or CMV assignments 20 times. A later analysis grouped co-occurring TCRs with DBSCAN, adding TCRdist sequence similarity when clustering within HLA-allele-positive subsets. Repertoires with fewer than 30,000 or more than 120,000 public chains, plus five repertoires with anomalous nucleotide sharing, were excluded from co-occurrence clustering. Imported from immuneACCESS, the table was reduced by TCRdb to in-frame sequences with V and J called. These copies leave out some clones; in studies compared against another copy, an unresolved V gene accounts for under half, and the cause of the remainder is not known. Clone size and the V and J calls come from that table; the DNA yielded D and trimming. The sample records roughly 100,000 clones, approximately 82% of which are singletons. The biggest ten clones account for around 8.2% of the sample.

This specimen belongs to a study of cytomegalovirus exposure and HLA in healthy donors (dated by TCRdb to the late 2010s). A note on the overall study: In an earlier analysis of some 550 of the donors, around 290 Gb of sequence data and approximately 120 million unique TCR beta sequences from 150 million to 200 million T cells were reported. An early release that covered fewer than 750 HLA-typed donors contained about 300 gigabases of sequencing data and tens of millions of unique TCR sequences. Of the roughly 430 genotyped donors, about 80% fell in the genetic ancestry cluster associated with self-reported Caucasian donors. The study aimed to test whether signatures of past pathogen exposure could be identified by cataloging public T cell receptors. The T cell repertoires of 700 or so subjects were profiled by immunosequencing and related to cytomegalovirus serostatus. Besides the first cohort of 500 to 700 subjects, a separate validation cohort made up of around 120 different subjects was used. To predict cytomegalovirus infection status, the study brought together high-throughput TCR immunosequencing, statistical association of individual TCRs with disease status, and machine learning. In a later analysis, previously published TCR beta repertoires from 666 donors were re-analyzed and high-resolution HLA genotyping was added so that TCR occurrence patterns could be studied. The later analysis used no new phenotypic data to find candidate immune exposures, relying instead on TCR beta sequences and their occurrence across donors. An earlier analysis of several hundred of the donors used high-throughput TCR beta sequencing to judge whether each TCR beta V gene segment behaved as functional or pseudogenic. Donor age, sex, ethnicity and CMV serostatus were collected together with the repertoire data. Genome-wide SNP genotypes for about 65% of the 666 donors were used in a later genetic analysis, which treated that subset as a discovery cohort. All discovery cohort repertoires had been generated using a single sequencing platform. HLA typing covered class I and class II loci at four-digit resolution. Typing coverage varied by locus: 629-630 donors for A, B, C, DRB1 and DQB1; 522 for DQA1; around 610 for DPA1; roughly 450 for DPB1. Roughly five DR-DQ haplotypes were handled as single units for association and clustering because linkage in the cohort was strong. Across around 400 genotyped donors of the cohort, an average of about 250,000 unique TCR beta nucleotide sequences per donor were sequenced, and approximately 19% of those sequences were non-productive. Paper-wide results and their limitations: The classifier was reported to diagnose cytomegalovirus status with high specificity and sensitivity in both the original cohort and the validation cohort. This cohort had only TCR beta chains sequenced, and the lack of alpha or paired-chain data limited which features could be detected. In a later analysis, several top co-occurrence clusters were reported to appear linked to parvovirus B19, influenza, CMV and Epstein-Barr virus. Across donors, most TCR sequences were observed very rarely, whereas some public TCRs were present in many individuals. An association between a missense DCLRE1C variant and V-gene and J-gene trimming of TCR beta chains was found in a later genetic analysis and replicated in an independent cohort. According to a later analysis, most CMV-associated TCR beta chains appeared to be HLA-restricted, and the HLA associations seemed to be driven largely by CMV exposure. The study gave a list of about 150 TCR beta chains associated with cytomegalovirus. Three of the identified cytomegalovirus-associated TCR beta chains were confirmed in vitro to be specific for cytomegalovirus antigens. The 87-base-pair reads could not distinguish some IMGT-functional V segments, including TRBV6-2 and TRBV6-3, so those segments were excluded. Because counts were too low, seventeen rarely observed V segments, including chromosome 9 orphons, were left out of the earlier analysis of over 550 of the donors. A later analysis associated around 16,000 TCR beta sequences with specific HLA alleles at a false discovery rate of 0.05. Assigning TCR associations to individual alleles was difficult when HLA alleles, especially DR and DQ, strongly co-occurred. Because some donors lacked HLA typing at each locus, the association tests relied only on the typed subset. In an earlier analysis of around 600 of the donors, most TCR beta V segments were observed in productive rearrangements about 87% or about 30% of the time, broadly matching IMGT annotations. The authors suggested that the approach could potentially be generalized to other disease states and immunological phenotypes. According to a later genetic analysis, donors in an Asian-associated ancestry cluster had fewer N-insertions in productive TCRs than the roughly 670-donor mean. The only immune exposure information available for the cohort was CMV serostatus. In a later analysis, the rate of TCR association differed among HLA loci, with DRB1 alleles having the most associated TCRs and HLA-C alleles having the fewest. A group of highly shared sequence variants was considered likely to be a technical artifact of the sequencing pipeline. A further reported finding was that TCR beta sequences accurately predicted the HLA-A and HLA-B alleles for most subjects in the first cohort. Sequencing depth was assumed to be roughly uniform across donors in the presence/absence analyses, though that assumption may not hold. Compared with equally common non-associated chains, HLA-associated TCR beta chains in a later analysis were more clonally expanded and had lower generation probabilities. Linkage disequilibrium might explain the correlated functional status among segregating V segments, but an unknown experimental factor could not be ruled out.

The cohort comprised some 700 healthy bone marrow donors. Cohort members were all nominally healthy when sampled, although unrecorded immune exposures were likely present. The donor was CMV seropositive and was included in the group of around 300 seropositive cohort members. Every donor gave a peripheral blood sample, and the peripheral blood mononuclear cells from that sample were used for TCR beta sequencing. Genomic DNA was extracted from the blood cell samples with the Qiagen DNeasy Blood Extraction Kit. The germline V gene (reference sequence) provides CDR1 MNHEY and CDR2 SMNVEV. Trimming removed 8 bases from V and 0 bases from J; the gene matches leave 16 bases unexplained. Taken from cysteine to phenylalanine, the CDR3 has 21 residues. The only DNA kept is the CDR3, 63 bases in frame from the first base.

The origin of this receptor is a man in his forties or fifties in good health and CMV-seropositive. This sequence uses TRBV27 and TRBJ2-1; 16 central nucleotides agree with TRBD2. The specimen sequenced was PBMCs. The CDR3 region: CASGNIPGTSGRAFSYNEQFF. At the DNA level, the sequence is TGTGCCAGCGGAAACATCCCGGGGACTAGCGGGAGGGCATTCTCCTACAATGAGCAGTTCTTC.